This T cell receptor beta chain was profiled in a study of cytomegalovirus exposure and HLA in healthy donors. CDR3 length: 14 residues. Germline V gives CDR1 SGHTA, CDR2 FQGTGA. V lost 5 bases to trimming and J lost 1 base, with 11 bases between them. The PCR used 60 Vbeta and 13 Jbeta primers. Data came from immunoSEQ multiplex PCR; TCRdb stores just in-frame clones and leaves some out. The repertoire holds about 37,000 clones, with roughly 76% as singletons. This TCR was sampled from a woman aged 40 to 55 in good health and CMV-seronegative. The rearrangement links TRBV7-3 to TRBJ1-1; weak D call: TRBD1 (6 bases). Sequenced material: PBMCs. CDR3 nucleotide sequence: TGTGCCAGCAGCCTCGGGGGGGCGAACACTGAAGCTTTCTTT. Amino acids: CASSLGGANTEAFF.